These T cell receptor beta chains were read from a single sample in a study of CD8 T cells in ankylosing spondylitis. A single record per CDR3 protein comes from TCRdb applying MiXCR to the 5' RACE reads. Among more than 600,000 distinct CDR3 sequences, around a fifth were seen once, and the ten largest hold about a fifth. What was sequenced was blood, either unsorted or a sorted T cell fraction (not recorded which). These receptors all come from a male donor with ankylosing spondylitis. The CDR3 runs from the conserved cysteine through the conserved F or W. The D gene is left open where the match is weak. Part of the rows lack a size; the others show once, few, many or a class for expanded clones.

cdr3_length j_call v_call d_call clone_size cdr3_aa cdr3_nt
13 TRBJ2-4 TRBV12-3/TRBV12-4 TRBD1 . CASARGTGSIQYF TGTGCCAGCGCCAGAGGGACAGGGTCCATTCAGTACTTC
15 TRBJ2-5 TRBV5-4 . few CASSHASAVKETQYF TGTGCCAGCAGCCACGCGTCGGCAGTAAAAGAGACCCAGTACTTC
15 TRBJ2-3 TRBV3-1 . . CASSVGGVITDTQYF TGTGCCAGCAGTGTTGGGGGAGTGATTACAGATACGCAGTATTTT
18 TRBJ1-1 TRBV12-3/TRBV12-4 TRBD1 . CTSSPKNRGQGGRPEAFF TGTACCAGCAGTCCAAAGAACAGGGGGCAAGGGGGTCGGCCTGAAGCTTTCTTT
14 TRBJ2-1 TRBV20-1 . . CSARDTGSANEQFF TGCAGTGCTAGAGATACCGGGAGCGCCAATGAGCAGTTCTTC
12 TRBJ2-5 TRBV12-3/TRBV12-4 TRBD1 . CASSTTGRSQYF TGTGCCAGCAGCACGACAGGGCGTTCCCAGTACTTC
17 TRBJ2-2 TRBV7-9 . . CASSYPRGVGMTGELFF TGTGCCAGCAGCTACCCTCGTGGGGTCGGTATGACCGGGGAGCTGTTTTTT
14 TRBJ2-2 TRBV6-5 TRBD1 few CAGSRDRYTGELFF TGTGCCGGAAGCCGGGACAGATACACCGGGGAGCTGTTTTTT
17 TRBJ2-2 TRBV24-1 . . CATSGRSGQGGTGELFF TGTGCCACCAGTGGAAGGAGCGGGCAGGGGGGCACCGGGGAGCTGTTTTTT
15 TRBJ2-7 TRBV12-3/TRBV12-4 TRBD1 many CASSTIGTGPYEQYF TGTGCCAGCAGTACGATAGGGACAGGGCCGTACGAGCAGTACTTC
14 TRBJ2-1 TRBV12-3/TRBV12-4 . few CASSLVERVGEQFF TGTGCCAGCAGTTTAGTCGAGCGGGTCGGTGAGCAGTTCTTC
15 TRBJ2-2 TRBV7-2 TRBD1 . CASTSDRGYTGELFF TGTGCCAGCACCTCGGACAGGGGGTACACCGGGGAGCTGTTTTTT
16 TRBJ2-5 TRBV11-3 . . CASSLDRGGGVETQYF TGTGCCAGCAGCTTAGATCGTGGAGGGGGCGTAGAGACCCAGTACTTC
15 TRBJ2-2 TRBV6-2/TRBV6-3 . . CASSYEVAGSGELFF TGTGCCAGCAGTTACGAGGTGGCTGGGTCCGGGGAGCTGTTTTTT
15 TRBJ2-2 TRBV7-2 . many CASSFTLQGAGELFF TGTGCCAGCAGCTTTACCCTACAGGGAGCCGGGGAGCTGTTTTTT
17 TRBJ2-1 TRBV5-1 . . CASSLAPGAGSYNEQFF TGCGCCAGCAGCTTGGCCCCGGGGGCCGGGTCCTACAATGAGCAGTTCTTC
13 TRBJ1-1 TRBV10-3 . few CAISESWAAEAFF TGTGCCATCAGTGAGTCGTGGGCCGCTGAAGCTTTCTTT
16 TRBJ2-1 TRBV18 TRBD1 few CASSPWIRGSYNEQFF TGTGCCAGCTCACCATGGATCAGGGGGTCCTACAATGAGCAGTTCTTC
15 TRBJ2-7 TRBV6-5 TRBD1 . CASSYAGTGFYEQYF TGTGCCAGCAGTTACGCCGGGACAGGGTTCTACGAGCAGTACTTC
17 TRBJ2-2 TRBV24-1 TRBD1 few CATSDSRTGRSTGELFF TGTGCCACCAGTGATTCCCGGACAGGGCGGAGCACCGGGGAGCTGTTTTTT
13 TRBJ2-5 TRBV29-1 . . CSAARGAVGTQYF TGCAGCGCCGCAAGGGGGGCGGTAGGGACCCAGTACTTC
13 TRBJ2-3 TRBV6-1 . . CASSLMITDTQYF TGTGCCAGCAGCCTGATGATCACAGATACGCAGTATTTT
15 TRBJ1-1 TRBV29-1 . . CSVEFGGGLNTEAFF TGCAGCGTTGAATTCGGGGGGGGGCTGAACACTGAAGCTTTCTTT
15 TRBJ2-3 TRBV2 . . CASSEAPAPADTQYF TGTGCCAGCAGTGAAGCCCCGGCCCCCGCGGATACGCAGTATTTT
11 TRBJ2-5 TRBV30 . . CAWKQQETQYF TGTGCCTGGAAGCAACAAGAGACCCAGTACTTC
16 TRBJ1-2 TRBV7-9 TRBD1 . CASSLGRDSRSYGYTF TGTGCCAGCAGCTTAGGGAGGGACAGCCGTTCCTATGGCTACACCTTC
11 TRBJ2-7 TRBV20-1 . . CSAPPLGGQSF TGCAGTGCTCCCCCATTGGGGGGGCAGAGCTTC
16 TRBJ2-1 TRBV15 . . CATSRDMGRQKNEQFF TGTGCCACCAGCAGAGATATGGGCCGACAAAAGAATGAGCAGTTCTTC
12 TRBJ1-2 TRBV29-1 TRBD1 . CSVRDRSYGYTF TGCAGCGTACGGGACAGGAGCTATGGCTACACCTTC
15 TRBJ1-1 TRBV30 . . CAWSVPGRVNTEAFF TGTGCCTGGAGTGTACCGGGAAGAGTGAACACTGAAGCTTTCTTT
14 TRBJ2-7 TRBV16 TRBD2 few CASSQKAGEGEQYF TGTGCCAGCAGCCAAAAAGCGGGGGAGGGCGAGCAGTACTTC
14 TRBJ1-2 TRBV12-3/TRBV12-4 TRBD1 many CASSSNWDRGGYTF TGTGCCAGCAGTTCTAACTGGGACAGGGGTGGCTACACCTTC
16 TRBJ2-7 TRBV12-3/TRBV12-4 TRBD2 . CASSFGGGGGANEQYF TGTGCCAGCAGTTTTGGGGGAGGCGGGGGGGCAAACGAGCAGTACTTC
16 TRBJ2-3 TRBV18 TRBD2 . CASSPFGAGGPDTQYF TGTGCCAGCTCTCCCTTCGGGGCGGGGGGGCCAGATACGCAGTATTTT
13 TRBJ1-6 TRBV10-3 . few CATQEAGYGSLHF TGTGCCACGCAGGAGGCGGGGTATGGGTCCCTCCACTTT
15 TRBJ2-7 TRBV5-1 . few CASSLTQGTRNEQYF TGCGCCAGCAGCTTGACCCAGGGAACCCGGAACGAGCAGTACTTC
18 TRBJ2-2 TRBV20-1 TRBD2 . CSARAAAWSGINTGELFF TGCAGTGCTAGGGCCGCTGCATGGAGCGGGATAAACACCGGGGAGCTGTTTTTT
12 TRBJ2-7 TRBV10-3 . many CAISEPAGKQYF TGTGCCATCAGTGAGCCGGCTGGCAAGCAGTACTTC
14 TRBJ1-1 TRBV29-1 TRBD1 . CSVGRQGWGTEAFF TGCAGCGTCGGCCGACAGGGATGGGGCACTGAAGCTTTCTTT
12 TRBJ1-1 TRBV7-9 . few CASSLSSRKAFF TGTGCCAGCAGCTTATCGTCAAGGAAAGCTTTCTTT
15 TRBJ1-6 TRBV5-4 . . CASSLDGGGSSPLHF TGTGCCAGCAGCTTGGATGGGGGAGGTAGTTCACCCCTCCACTTT
15 TRBJ1-1 TRBV7-2 . . CASSPTPGQYTEAFF TGTGCCAGCAGCCCTACCCCGGGGCAGTACACTGAAGCTTTCTTT
15 TRBJ1-1 TRBV6-2/TRBV6-3 . . CASSYSPGYGTEAFF TGTGCCAGCAGTTATTCCCCAGGGTATGGCACTGAAGCTTTCTTT
14 TRBJ2-3 TRBV5-6 . many CASRPDGFPDTQYF TGTGCCAGCAGACCGGACGGGTTCCCAGATACGCAGTATTTT
15 TRBJ2-7 TRBV10-1 TRBD1 . CASSESGTGAYEQYF TGCGCCAGCAGTGAAAGCGGGACAGGGGCCTACGAGCAGTACTTC
14 TRBJ2-1 TRBV12-3/TRBV12-4 TRBD2 few CASSPGLAKPGQFF TGTGCCAGCAGTCCCGGACTAGCCAAACCGGGGCAGTTCTTC
14 TRBJ1-5 TRBV20-1 . . CSARDPGGNQPQHF TGCAGTGCTAGAGATCCTGGTGGAAATCAGCCCCAGCATTTT
14 TRBJ2-7 TRBV15 . . CATSRARQAYEQYF TGTGCCACCAGCAGAGCAAGACAGGCCTACGAGCAGTACTTC
14 TRBJ2-2 TRBV2 TRBD2 few CACAGGKGTGELFF TGTGCCTGCGCCGGGGGGAAGGGAACCGGGGAGCTGTTTTTT
11 TRBJ2-7 TRBV12-3/TRBV12-4 . few CASSLGAGSYF TGTGCCAGCAGTTTAGGAGCAGGGTCGTACTTC
19 TRBJ2-6 TRBV11-2 TRBD1 few CASSPYSTGVLSGANVLTF TGTGCCAGCAGCCCTTACTCCACAGGGGTGCTCTCTGGGGCCAACGTCCTGACTTTC
13 TRBJ1-1 TRBV9 . . CASSVEREGEAFF TGTGCCAGCAGCGTAGAAAGGGAAGGTGAAGCTTTCTTT
15 TRBJ2-7 TRBV12-3/TRBV12-4 . . CASTPGGDLHYEQYF TGTGCCAGCACCCCAGGTGGAGACTTGCACTACGAGCAGTACTTC